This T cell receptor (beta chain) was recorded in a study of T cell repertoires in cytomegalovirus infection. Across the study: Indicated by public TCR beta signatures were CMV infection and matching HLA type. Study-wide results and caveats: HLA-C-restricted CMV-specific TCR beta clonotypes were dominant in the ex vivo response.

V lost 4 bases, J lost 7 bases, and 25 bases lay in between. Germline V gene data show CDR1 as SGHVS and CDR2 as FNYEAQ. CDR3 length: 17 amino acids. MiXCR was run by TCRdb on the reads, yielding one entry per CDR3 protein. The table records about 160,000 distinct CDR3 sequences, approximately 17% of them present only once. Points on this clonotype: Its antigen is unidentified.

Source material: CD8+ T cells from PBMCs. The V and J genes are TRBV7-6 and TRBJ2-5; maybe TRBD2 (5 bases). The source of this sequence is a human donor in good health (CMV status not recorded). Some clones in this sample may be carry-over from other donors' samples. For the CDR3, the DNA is TGTGCCAGCAGCTCGCAAAAAACTAGTGGAGATAGGGTGACCCAGTACTTC. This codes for CASSSQKTSGDRVTQYF.